The 21 T cell receptor beta chains in this list originate from one sample, sequenced in a study of cytomegalovirus exposure and HLA in healthy donors. Sequencing used immunoSEQ multiplex PCR; TCRdb keeps in-frame clones, though not all of them. Of tens of thousands of clones listed, 85% to 95% are singletons. Material: PBMCs. The receptors were sampled from a man between 18 and 35 years old in good health and CMV-seronegative.

V and J are TRBV2 and TRBJ1-5; D is perhaps TRBD1 (6 bases). Germline V gene lookup returns CDR1 SNHLY and CDR2 FYNNEI. Deletions cut 5 bases from V and 6 bases from J, with 11 bases between. CDR3 length: 13 amino acids. CDR3 protein: CASSSQGSQPQHF. The CDR3 DNA reads as TGTGCCAGCAGTTCACAGGGTTCTCAGCCCCAGCATTTT.

The J gene is TRBJ2-7, the V gene TRBV5-1; 14 nucleotides agree with TRBD2. After removal of 0 bases from V and 4 bases from J, the junction contained 3 bases not matched to a gene. The CDR3 is made up of 16 amino acids. CDR1 is SGHRS, CDR2 YFSETQ, per germline. CDR3 sequence: CASSLGTSGGTYEQYF. CDR3 in DNA: TGCGCCAGCAGCTTGGGGACTAGCGGGGGGACTTACGAGCAGTACTTC.

The chain employs TRBV7-2 and TRBJ2-3; TRBD2 matches at 11 bases. The J segment lost 5 bases and the V segment lost 8 bases, leaving 9 bases of the junction unmatched. Germline CDR1 and CDR2: SGHTA and FQGNSA. The CDR3 length is 15 residues. The CDR3 nucleotides are TGTGCCAGCCTCTATAGCGGGGGGGCGAGAGATACGCAGTATTTT. It specifies CASLYSGGARDTQYF.

The chain couples TRBV10-1 to TRBJ1-3, with 7 bases fitting TRBD1. The CDR3 is 17 residues long. The trim removed 3 bases at V and 4 bases at J, leaving 12 bases unmatched. Germline CDR1 WNHNN, CDR2 SYGVQD (reference sequence). CDR3 amino acids: CASSDRQGHRKGNTIYF. The CDR3 nucleotides are TGCGCCAGCAGTGATAGACAGGGTCACCGAAAGGGAAACACCATATATTTT.

V is TRBV28 and J is TRBJ1-2; 7 bases fit TRBD1. Germline V gene lookup returns CDR1 MDHEN and CDR2 SYDVKM. V shed 5 bases, J shed 4 bases, and the junction held 7 bases outside the gene matches. There are 14 residues in the CDR3. The CDR3 DNA follows: TGTGCCAGCAGTCCCCCCCGGACAGGCTATGGCTACACCTTC. This sequence encodes CASSPPRTGYGYTF.

The chain joins TRBV28 to TRBJ1-5, with D tentatively TRBD1 (6 bases). The CDR3 totals 17 residues. In germline, CDR1 is MDHEN, CDR2 SYDVKM. With 5 bases removed from V and 5 bases from J, the gap between germline ends came to 22 bases. The CDR3 reads CASSLPPPGQLYQPQHF. The CDR3 DNA reads as TGTGCCAGCAGTCTACCCCCCCCCGGACAGCTCTATCAGCCCCAGCATTTT.

This chain uses TRBV9 with TRBJ2-5; 12 nucleotides match TRBD1. The V and J ends lost 4 bases and 4 bases, in that order; junction bases with no gene match: 14. The germline gives CDR1 SGDLS, CDR2 YYNGEE. The CDR3 contains 18 residues. CDR3: CASSLPMGQGAFGETQYF. The CDR3 DNA follows: TGTGCCAGCAGCCTACCGATGGGACAGGGGGCTTTCGGAGAGACCCAGTACTTC.

The genes are TRBV9 and TRBJ2-3; 8 bases fit TRBD2. The junction had 5 bases not matched to a gene; V was cut back by 0 bases and J by 5 bases. The CDR3 extends over 15 amino acids. CDR1 is SGDLS and CDR2 is YYNGEE in the germline V gene. CDR3 sequence: CASSVEGLAGDTQYF. The CDR3 nucleotides read TGTGCCAGCAGCGTAGAGGGTCTAGCGGGAGATACGCAGTATTTT.

This clone was observed a single time. The chain combines TRBV19 with TRBJ1-5; 12 nucleotides match TRBD1. The CDR3 spans 18 residues. V lost 1 base and J lost 2; bases outside the gene matches: 6. Germline CDR1 reads LNHDA; CDR2 reads SQIVND (reference sequence). Written as DNA, the CDR3 is TGTGCCAGTAGTATAGTTGGGACAGGGGGCTGGGGCAATCAGCCCCAGCATTTT. Translating gives CASSIVGTGGWGNQPQHF. The full variable domain, its missing parts supplied by reference TRBV19 and TRBJ1-5, is DGGITQSPKYLFRKEGQNVTLSCEQNLNHDAMYWYRQDPGQGLRLIYYSQIVNDFQKGDIAEGYSVSREKKESFPLTVTSAQKNPTAFYLCASSIVGTGGWGNQPQHFGDGTRLSIL.

The chain joins TRBV27 to TRBJ1-5; TRBD1 might be the D (6 bases). Germline CDR1 MNHEY, CDR2 SMNVEV (reference sequence). Trimming took off 6 bases at V and 6 bases at J, with 18 bases between the two ends. The CDR3 spans 15 residues. The CDR3 DNA follows: TGTGCCAGCAGCCCCGGGACACTAGAAGCTCAGCCCCAGCATTTT. Its translation: CASSPGTLEAQPQHF.

The CDR3 is CASSQSTAVGPGGEQFF. The CDR3 nucleotides read TGTGCCAGCAGCCAATCCACGGCAGTAGGACCGGGGGGTGAGCAGTTCTTC. The V call is TRBV16, the J call TRBJ2-1, with 7 bases that match TRBD2. Looked up from germline, CDR1 is KGHSY and CDR2 is FQNENV. This CDR3 spans 17 amino acids. Trimming removed 0 bases from V and 9 bases from J; junction bases left unmatched: 14.

The chain recombines TRBV7-9 with TRBJ1-1, with D unclear. The CDR3 length is 13 residues. Trimming took 5 bases from V and 1 from J, leaving 8 bases between them. Germline CDR1 SEHNR, CDR2 FQNEAQ (reference sequence). As DNA, the CDR3 is TGTGCCAGCAGCCACCCGGGGAACACTGAAGCTTTCTTT. Translating it yields CASSHPGNTEAFF. Filled out from reference TRBV7-9 and TRBJ1-1, the complete variable domain reads DTGVSQNPRHKITKRGQNVTFRCDPISEHNRLYWYRQTLGQGPEFLTYFQNEAQLEKSRLLSDRFSAERPKGSFSTLEIQRTEQGDSAMYLCASSHPGNTEAFFGQGTRLTVV.

The V and J genes are TRBV7-2 and TRBJ2-4, with no clear D. The germline V gene has CDR1 SGHTA and CDR2 FQGNSA. Trimming cost V 1 base and J 0 bases, with 10 bases left between them. The CDR3 is 16 amino acids. The CDR3 DNA reads TGTGCCAGCAGCTTAGATCCAGTGATAGCCAAAAACATTCAGTACTTC. Translating gives CASSLDPVIAKNIQYF. Filled out from reference TRBV7-2 and TRBJ2-4, the complete variable domain reads GAGVSQSPSNKVTEKGKDVELRCDPISGHTALYWYRQSLGQGLEFLIYFQGNSAPDKSGLPSDRFSAERTGGSVSTLTIQRTQQEDSAVYLCASSLDPVIAKNIQYFGAGTRLSVL.

The chain carries TRBV27 and TRBJ2-5, with 9 positions matching TRBD1. With V trimmed by 0 bases and J by 2 bases, 1 base remained unmatched. Per the germline V gene, CDR1 is MNHEY and CDR2 is SMNVEV (reference sequence). CDR3 length equals 15 residues. The CDR3 bases are TGTGCCAGCAGTTTATCGACAGGGGGACAAGAGACCCAGTACTTC. Protein sequence: CASSLSTGGQETQYF.

CDR3 residues: CASSAQAGVPLHF. The DNA of the CDR3 is TGTGCCAGCAGCGCACAGGCGGGAGTCCCCCTCCACTTT. The rearrangement joins TRBV7-9 to TRBJ1-6; maybe TRBD1 (5 bases). Germline assignment: CDR1 SEHNR and CDR2 FQNEAQ (reference sequence). The CDR3 runs to 13 residues. Trimming shortened V by 5 bases and J by 13 bases, and 15 bases separated the two germline ends. Full variable domain (remainder filled in from reference TRBV7-9 and TRBJ1-6): DTGVSQNPRHKITKRGQNVTFRCDPISEHNRLYWYRQTLGQGPEFLTYFQNEAQLEKSRLLSDRFSAERPKGSFSTLEIQRTEQGDSAMYLCASSAQAGVPLHFGNGTRLTVT.

This chain links TRBV19 with TRBJ2-5; D gene unclear. CDR1 is LNHDA, CDR2 SQIVND, per germline (reference sequence). V lost 0 bases, J lost 9 bases, and 11 bases lay in between. CDR3 size: 13 residues. CDR3 in amino acids: CASSIDLNWPQYF. In DNA form, the CDR3 reads TGTGCCAGTAGTATAGATCTTAATTGGCCCCAGTACTTC.

J is TRBJ2-1 and V is TRBV30; D perhaps matches TRBD1 (6 bases). Germline CDR1 is GTSNPN and CDR2 is SVGIG (reference sequence). The CDR3 covers 18 residues. Trimming cost V 3 bases and J 0 bases, with 21 bases left between them. The CDR3 loop is CAWSSGEFPGSSYNEQFF. In DNA, the CDR3 is TGTGCCTGGAGCTCAGGGGAATTCCCAGGAAGCTCCTACAATGAGCAGTTCTTC.

This chain joins TRBV5-1 and TRBJ1-1, with TRBD1 as a possible D gene (5 bases). Trimming removed 4 bases at V and 4 bases at J, with 11 bases between. In germline, CDR1 is SGHRS, CDR2 YFSETQ. The CDR3 contains 13 residues. The CDR3 nucleotides read TGCGCCAGCAGCGAGCAGGGTGCCACTGAAGCTTTCTTT. It codes for CASSEQGATEAFF.

This rearrangement joins TRBV30 to TRBJ1-3, with D perhaps TRBD1 (5 bases). The CDR3 is 16 amino acids. Germline V gives CDR1 GTSNPN, CDR2 SVGIG (reference sequence). V lost 2 bases and J 3 bases, leaving 17 bases between the germline ends. The CDR3 DNA follows: TGTGCCTGGAGTCAAGACCGGGACTCTTATGGAAACACCATATATTTT. It translates to CAWSQDRDSYGNTIYF.

About this clone: Other DNA sequences within the sample encode an identical CDR3. The J gene is TRBJ2-7, the V gene TRBV28, with D possibly being TRBD1 (5 bases). Germline V gene data show CDR1 as MDHEN and CDR2 as SYDVKM. The length of the CDR3 is 13 residues. V lost 6 bases and J 0 bases, leaving 9 bases between the germline ends. The CDR3 sequence: CASSSDSSYEQYF. For the CDR3, the DNA is TGTGCCAGCAGCTCAGACAGCTCCTACGAGCAGTACTTC.

A single count supports this clone. This chain uses TRBV7-6 with TRBJ2-1, with D perhaps matching TRBD2 (6 bases). V was shortened by 5 bases and J by 0 bases, with 14 bases between the two germline ends. Germline loops: CDR1 SGHVS, CDR2 FNYEAQ. The length of the CDR3 is 16 residues. The chain's CDR3 is CASSQLLDYSYNEQFF. The CDR3 DNA sequence: TGTGCCAGCAGCCAACTCCTGGACTACTCCTACAATGAGCAGTTCTTC.